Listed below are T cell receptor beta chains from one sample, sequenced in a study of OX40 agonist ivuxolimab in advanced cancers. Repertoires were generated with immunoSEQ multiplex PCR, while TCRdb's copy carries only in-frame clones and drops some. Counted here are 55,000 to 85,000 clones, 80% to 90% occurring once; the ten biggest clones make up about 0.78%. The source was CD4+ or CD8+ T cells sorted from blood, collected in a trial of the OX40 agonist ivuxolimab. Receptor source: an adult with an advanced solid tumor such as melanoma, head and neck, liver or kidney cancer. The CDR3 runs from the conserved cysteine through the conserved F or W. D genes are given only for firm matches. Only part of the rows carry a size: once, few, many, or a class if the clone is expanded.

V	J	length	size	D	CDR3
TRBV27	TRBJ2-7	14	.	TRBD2	CASSFSGPAYEQYF
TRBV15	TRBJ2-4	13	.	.	CATFRHHKNIQYF
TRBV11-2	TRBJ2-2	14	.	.	CASSLDRGTGELFF
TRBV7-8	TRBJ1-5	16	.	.	CASSLLRVPYNQPQHF
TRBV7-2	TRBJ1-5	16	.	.	CASSLAGPRIDQPQHF
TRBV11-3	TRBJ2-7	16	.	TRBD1	CASSPRTGSYPGEQYF
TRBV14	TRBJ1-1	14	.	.	CASSQGDFSTEAFF
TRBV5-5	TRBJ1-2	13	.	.	CASSLASDYGYTF
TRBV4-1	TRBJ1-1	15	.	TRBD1	CASSQDIQGFTEAFF
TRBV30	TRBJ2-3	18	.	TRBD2	CAWSFGGQGTSGTDTQYF
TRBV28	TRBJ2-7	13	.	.	CASTIGSDYEQYF
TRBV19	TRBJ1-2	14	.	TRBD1	CASSTQGVNYGYTF
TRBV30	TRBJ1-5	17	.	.	CAWSVQLGSGDDQPQHF
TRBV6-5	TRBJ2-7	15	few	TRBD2	CASSYRTSGAYEQYF
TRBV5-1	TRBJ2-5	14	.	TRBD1	CASSPTGGRETQYF
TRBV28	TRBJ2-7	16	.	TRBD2	CASSFSLAGLTYEQYF
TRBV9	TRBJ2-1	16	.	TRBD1	CASSVAGQVSYNEQFF
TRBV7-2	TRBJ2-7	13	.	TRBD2	CASSPRTSGMVYF
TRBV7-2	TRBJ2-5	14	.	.	CASSRGILQETQYF
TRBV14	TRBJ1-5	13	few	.	CASSQERDQPQHF
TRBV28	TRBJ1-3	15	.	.	CASSSPGRPGNTIYF
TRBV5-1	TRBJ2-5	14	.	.	CASSFSGAEETQYF
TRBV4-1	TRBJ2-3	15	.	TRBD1	CASSHSQGGTDTQYF
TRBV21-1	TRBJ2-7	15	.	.	CASSRVDSPSYEQYF
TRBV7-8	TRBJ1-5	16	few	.	CASSFSRMQARQPQHF
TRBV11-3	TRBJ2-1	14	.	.	CASSLDPGYNEQFF
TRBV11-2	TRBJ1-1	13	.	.	CASSLRLNTEAFF
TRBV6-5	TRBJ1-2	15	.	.	CASSYSNLGNYGYTF
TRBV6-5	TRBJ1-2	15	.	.	CASSYSHGPNYGYTF
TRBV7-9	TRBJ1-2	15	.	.	CASSTPQGRNYGYTF
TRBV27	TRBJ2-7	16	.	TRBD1	CASSPLGSGGFYEQYF
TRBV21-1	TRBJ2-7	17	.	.	CASSPGGGQGRAYEQYF
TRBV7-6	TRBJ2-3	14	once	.	CASSSGPIKDTQYF
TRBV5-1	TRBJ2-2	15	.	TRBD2	CASSLEGLALGELFF
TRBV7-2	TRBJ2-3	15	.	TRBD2	CASSRAGDSTDTQYF
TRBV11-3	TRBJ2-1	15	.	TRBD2	CASSLGRLAGNEQFF